This entry lists 5 T cell receptor beta chains sequenced from one sample in a study of shared clonotypes between healthy human individuals. The repertoire was sequenced with immunoSEQ multiplex PCR; TCRdb's copy has only in-frame clones and lacks some. Altogether more than 550,000 clones are present, around 90% being singletons, with the ten largest covering 34%. The specimen sequenced was memory CD8+ T cells from PBMCs. The sample's subset: CD45RO+ cells pooled with CCR7-negative TemRA cells. The receptors come from a man between 18 and 35 years old in good health. Some clones in this sample may be carry-over from other donors' samples.

This clone appeared once. This chain connects TRBV28 to TRBJ2-7; 10 nucleotides align to TRBD2. Germline-derived CDR1 and CDR2 are MDHEN and SYDVKM. The CDR3 is 17 amino acids. J was trimmed by 5 bases and V by 6 bases; bases with no gene match: 16. Here the CDR3 DNA reads TGTGCCAGCAGCCAACTCCCACTAGCGGGAAAGAGCAACGAGCAGTACTTC. Translated: CASSQLPLAGKSNEQYF.

The chain employs TRBV9 and TRBJ2-7; the D gene is possibly TRBD2 (6 bases). This CDR3 contains 14 residues. Per the germline V gene, CDR1 is SGDLS and CDR2 is YYNGEE. Trimming took off 4 bases at V and 1 base at J, with 12 bases between the two ends. The CDR3 spells CASSTGRGSYEQYF. The CDR3 region has the DNA TGTGCCAGCAGCACCGGACGGGGGTCCTACGAGCAGTACTTC.

J is TRBJ2-1 and V is TRBV28; tentatively, D is TRBD1 (5 bases). Germline loops: CDR1 MDHEN, CDR2 SYDVKM. The V and J ends lost 6 bases and 1 base respectively, with 10 bases between them. The length of the CDR3 is 14 residues. As DNA, the CDR3 is TGTGCCAGCAGCCAGGGTGCTTCCTACAATGAGCAGTTCTTC. It translates to CASSQGASYNEQFF.

This chain joins TRBV29-1 and TRBJ2-7; 7 nucleotides line up with TRBD1. The V and J ends lost 5 bases and 2 bases, in that order; junction bases with no gene match: 9. Germline-derived CDR1 and CDR2 are SQVTM and ANQGSEA. This CDR3 contains 14 residues. The CDR3, as DNA: TGCAGCGTTTTTGGGACAGTCTTCCCCTACGAGCAGTACTTC. Translated: CSVFGTVFPYEQYF.

This clone was recorded only once. The rearrangement links TRBV7-6 to TRBJ2-7; D tentatively fits TRBD1 or TRBD2 (5 bases each). Germline loops: CDR1 SGHVS, CDR2 FNYEAQ. CDR3 length: 14 amino acids. V shed 1 base and J shed 0 bases, with 7 bases lying between them. CDR3 region: CASSLGDGSYEQYF. The CDR3 nucleotides are TGTGCCAGCAGCTTAGGGGACGGCTCCTACGAGCAGTACTTC.